The 17 T cell receptor beta chains below were found in one sample sequenced in a study of CD8 T cells in Susac syndrome. RNA amounts of about 0.5 to 1 ug underwent reverse transcription with random hexamers. TCRdb reprocessed the immunoSEQ multiplex PCR reads with MiXCR, giving one entry per CDR3 protein. The table shows more than 85,000 distinct CDR3 sequences, with about 95% occurring only once. Sequencing was done on a sample of CD4+ T cells from PBMCs. Source of these receptors: a human donor in good health.

This chain links TRBV19 with TRBJ1-3; D possibly corresponds to TRBD1 (5 bases). V lost 6 bases and J 0 bases, leaving 12 bases between the germline ends. The CDR3 length is 15 residues. Germline loops: CDR1 LNHDA, CDR2 SQIVND (reference sequence). The CDR3 DNA reads as TGTGCCAGTAGACCGACAGTTTTCTCTGGAAACACCATATATTTT. Amino acids: CASRPTVFSGNTIYF.

This rearrangement joins TRBV6-1 to TRBJ2-5, with D possibly matching TRBD1 (7 bases). V lost 8 bases, J lost 5 bases, and 24 bases lay in between. The germline V gene has CDR1 MNHNS and CDR2 SASEGT. The CDR3 is 16 residues long. The CDR3 spells CASCLRDSAAGETQYF. The CDR3 DNA is TGTGCCAGCTGCCTCCGGGACAGCGCCGCGGGGGAGACCCAGTACTTC.

The gene calls are TRBV18 and TRBJ2-6, with 11 bases aligning to TRBD1. CDR3 length: 18 residues. Germline V gene data show CDR1 as KGHSH and CDR2 as LQKENI. V lost 1 base and J lost 0; bases outside the gene matches: 2. The CDR3 DNA reads TGTGCCAGCTCACCACGGACAGGGGGCCCCTCTGGGGCCAACGTCCTGACTTTC. It codes for CASSPRTGGPSGANVLTF.

This chain connects TRBV6-6 to TRBJ1-2; a possible D gene is TRBD1 (5 bases). Germline assignment: CDR1 MNHNY and CDR2 SVGAGI (reference sequence). This CDR3 comprises 16 residues. Trimming pared 0 bases from V and 6 bases from J, leaving 17 bases between. The CDR3 spells CASSYSGQGGENGYTF. As DNA, the CDR3 is TGTGCCAGCAGTTACTCGGGTCAGGGAGGCGAGAATGGCTACACCTTC.

On this clonotype: At one of its ends the junction is not consistent with the germline gene, which may arise from a read error. The chain links TRBV7-7 to TRBJ2-5, with 9 positions matching TRBD1. The CDR3 has 14 amino acids. Germline loops: CDR1 SSHAT, CDR2 FNYEAQ (reference sequence). CDR3 DNA sequence: TGTGCTAGCAGCCCCGGGACAGGGTGGGAGACCCAGTACTTC. It codes for CASSPGTGWETQYF.

The chain joins TRBV5-4 to TRBJ2-5; D might be TRBD1 (6 bases). The CDR3 runs to 13 residues. Germline-derived CDR1 and CDR2 are SGHNT and YYREEE (reference sequence). V shed 3 bases and J shed 5 bases, with 11 bases lying between them. CDR3 DNA: TGTGCCAGCAGCTACGGACAGCGGGAGACCCAGTACTTC. Encoded protein: CASSYGQRETQYF.

The chain has TRBV25-1 and TRBJ1-3; D is uncertain. V shed 5 bases and J shed 4 bases, with 9 bases lying between them. The CDR3 totals 13 residues. CDR1 MGHDK and CDR2 SYGVNS come from the germline V gene. CDR3 DNA: TGTGCCAGCAGTTTCTCATCCGGAAACACCATATATTTT. This sequence encodes CASSFSSGNTIYF.

The genes are TRBV20-1 and TRBJ1-5; a weak D match, TRBD1 (6 bases). There are 16 residues in the CDR3. Germline CDR1 reads DFQATT; CDR2 reads SNEGSKA (reference sequence). Trimming stripped 5 bases from V and 2 bases from J, with 19 bases between. DNA of the CDR3: TGCAGTGCTCCTTACAGCAAAGGGGGAGGCAATCAGCCCCAGCATTTT. It specifies CSAPYSKGGGNQPQHF.

V is TRBV5-1 and J is TRBJ2-1; 15 nucleotides line up with TRBD2. CDR1 SGHRS and CDR2 YFSETQ come from the germline V gene. The CDR3 extends over 20 amino acids. V was pared by 3 bases and J by 4 bases, with 14 bases of the junction left unmatched. Here the CDR3 DNA reads TGCGCCAGCAGCTACGCCGGGACTAGCGGGGGGCCACCACAGTACAATGAGCAGTTCTTC. It yields the protein CASSYAGTSGGPPQYNEQFF.

J is TRBJ2-2 and V is TRBV7-2; D gene unclear. The V end was cut by 1 base, the J end by 1 base, with 4 bases between. Germline-derived CDR1 and CDR2 are SGHTA and FQGNSA. This CDR3 is built from 14 residues. The CDR3 DNA reads TGTGCCAGCAGCTTAGTGGTGAACACCGGGGAGCTGTTTTTT. Protein: CASSLVVNTGELFF.

The chain is built from TRBV12-3 or TRBV12-4 and TRBJ1-5; 8 bases agree with TRBD1. V gave up 7 bases and J gave up 2 bases; unmatched junction bases: 7. The CDR3 totals 15 residues. The DNA of the CDR3 is TGTGCCAGCACCGCAGGGGGCGAAGGCAATCAGCCCCAGCATTTT. Amino acids: CASTAGGEGNQPQHF.

The chain is built from TRBV13 and TRBJ1-2, with 9 bases matching TRBD1. Germline V gives CDR1 PRHDT, CDR2 FYEKMQ (reference sequence). V shed 2 bases, J shed 7 bases, and the junction held 8 bases outside the gene matches. CDR3 length: 15 amino acids. The CDR3, as DNA: TGTGCCAGCAGCTTAACCGGGACAGGGAGCTTTGGCTACACCTTC. Translated, it gives CASSLTGTGSFGYTF.

The sample holds one count of this clonotype. This chain uses TRBV29-1 with TRBJ2-1, with D uncertain. CDR3 length equals 11 residues. Germline CDR1 is SQVTM and CDR2 is ANQGSEA. Trimming took 3 bases from V and 4 from J, leaving 4 bases between them. The CDR3 DNA reads as TGCAGCGTTGAGAGGTACAATGAGCAGTTCTTC. Translating gives CSVERYNEQFF.

This chain links TRBV18 with TRBJ2-7, with D uncertain. Germline lookup yields CDR1 KGHSH and CDR2 LQKENI. Trimming removed 2 bases at V and 6 bases at J, with 11 bases between. The CDR3 runs to 13 residues. The CDR3: CASSPRPLAEQYF. CDR3 sequence (DNA): TGTGCCAGCTCACCAAGGCCCCTGGCCGAGCAGTACTTC.

This chain connects TRBV3-1 to TRBJ2-3; D call uncertain. Between the trimmed V and J ends, which lost 5 bases and 6 bases, there was a span of 15 bases. There are 14 residues in the CDR3. Germline V gene data show CDR1 as LGHDT and CDR2 as YNNKEL (reference sequence). The chain's CDR3 is CASSSRASLDTQYF. In DNA, the CDR3 is TGTGCCAGCAGCTCCCGGGCCTCACTGGATACGCAGTATTTT.

The chain carries TRBV20-1 and TRBJ1-5; 9 nucleotides align to TRBD1. V was clipped by 4 bases and J by 7 bases; unmatched bases: 5. CDR1 and CDR2 from the germline V gene are DFQATT and SNEGSKA (reference sequence). The CDR3 extends over 13 amino acids. The CDR3, as DNA: TGCAGTGCTAAGGGGACAGGGTCCCAGCCCCAGCATTTT. Translation gives CSAKGTGSQPQHF.

The J gene is TRBJ2-3, the V gene TRBV5-1; D remains unclear. CDR1 and CDR2 (germline): SGHRS, YFSETQ. The CDR3 covers 17 residues. Trimming left V 4 bases short and J 0 bases short, with 18 bases between. The CDR3 nucleotides read TGCGCCAGCAGCCCCATGAGCTCCGGTGCTAGCACAGATACGCAGTATTTT. Protein sequence: CASSPMSSGASTDTQYF.